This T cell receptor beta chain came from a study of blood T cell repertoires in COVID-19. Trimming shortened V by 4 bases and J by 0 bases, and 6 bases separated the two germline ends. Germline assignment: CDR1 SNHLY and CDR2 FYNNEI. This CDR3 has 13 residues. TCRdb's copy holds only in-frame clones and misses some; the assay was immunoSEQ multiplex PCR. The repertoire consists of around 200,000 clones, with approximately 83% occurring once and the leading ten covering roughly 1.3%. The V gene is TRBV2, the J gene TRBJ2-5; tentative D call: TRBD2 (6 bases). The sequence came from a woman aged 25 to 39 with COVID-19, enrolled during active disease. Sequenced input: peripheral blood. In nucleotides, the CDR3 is TGTGCCAGCAGTGGGGACTACCAAGAGACCCAGTACTTC. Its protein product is CASSGDYQETQYF.